This T cell receptor (beta chain) was captured by sequencing in a study of blood T cell repertoires in COVID-19. Per the original data handling: Estimated nucleated cell counts came from reference gene primer amplification. Some clones are missing from TCRdb's copy, which holds only in-frame ones; the method was immunoSEQ multiplex PCR. Clone size and V and J calls were adopted from that table, with D and trimming inferred from the DNA. The sample shows a few hundred thousand clones, about 90% of them seen only once. The sample taken for sequencing was PBMCs or T cells enriched from blood (not recorded which). This receptor was taken from an older woman who had recovered from COVID-19.

CDR3 amino acids: CASSAQGKSNEKLFF. As DNA, the CDR3 is TGTGCCAGCAGTGCCCAGGGAAAGTCAAATGAAAAACTGTTTTTT. This chain uses TRBV28 with TRBJ1-4; a possible D gene is TRBD1 (5 bases). Germline V gives CDR1 MDHEN, CDR2 SYDVKM. V was clipped by 5 bases and J by 5 bases, with 15 bases between them. The CDR3 loop spans 15 amino acids. The entire variable domain, with the rest obtained from reference TRBV28 and TRBJ1-4, is as follows: DVKVTQSSRYLVKRTGEKVFLECVQDMDHENMFWYRQDPGLGLRLIYFSYDVKMKEKGDIPEGYSVSREKKERFSLILESASTNQTSMYLCASSAQGKSNEKLFFGSGTQLSVL.